This TCR beta chain came from a study of T cell responses to AZD1222 COVID-19 vaccine. This CDR3 contains 14 residues. From germline, CDR1 is SGHKS and CDR2 YYEKEE (reference sequence). Trimming took off 2 bases at V and 0 bases at J, with 7 bases between the two ends. The data were produced by immunoSEQ multiplex PCR, yet TCRdb's version contains in-frame clones alone and is incomplete. The sample has roughly 150,000 clones, 85% to 95% seen once. Sequences were derived from peripheral blood, sampled on day 0 of AZD1222 vaccination. The sequence was obtained from an adult in good health. V usage is TRBV5-5 and J usage is TRBJ2-3; no firm D call. CDR3 sequence (DNA): TGTGCCAGCAGCTTAGTTGTCAGCACAGATACGCAGTATTTT. As protein: CASSLVVSTDTQYF.